This is a list of T cell receptor beta chains from one sample in a study of T cell responses to AZD1222 COVID-19 vaccine. Repertoires were generated with immunoSEQ multiplex PCR, while TCRdb's copy carries only in-frame clones and drops some. Of about 140,000 clones in the sample, about 91% were seen once. The source material was peripheral blood, sampled on day 0 of AZD1222 vaccination. These receptors originate from an adult in good health. Each CDR3 is given with its conserved first and last residue. The D gene is left open where the match is weak.

CDR3aa: CASSLGQGGEKLFF
v_gene: TRBV7-8
d_gene: TRBD1

CDR3aa: CASSYQRRDNEQFF
v_gene: TRBV27
d_gene: -

CDR3aa: CASSQEGASGGPKQFF
v_gene: TRBV3-1/TRBV3-2
d_gene: TRBD2

CDR3aa: CASSFQNTEAFF
v_gene: TRBV5-1
d_gene: -

CDR3aa: CASSPTSRGEQFF
v_gene: TRBV4-3
d_gene: -

CDR3aa: CASSRGQYNEKLFF
v_gene: TRBV11-3
d_gene: -

CDR3aa: CASSPPFAVEAFF
v_gene: TRBV12-3/TRBV12-4
d_gene: -

CDR3aa: CASSVGTGVEAFF
v_gene: TRBV19
d_gene: TRBD1

CDR3aa: CASSESGTGTSQPQHF
v_gene: TRBV28
d_gene: TRBD1

CDR3aa: CASSLGTGIYNEQFF
v_gene: TRBV7-3
d_gene: TRBD1

CDR3aa: CASSLDQETQYF
v_gene: TRBV5-1
d_gene: -

CDR3aa: CASRGEGGPYTEAFF
v_gene: TRBV21-1
d_gene: -

CDR3aa: CASSLRVLSGNTIYF
v_gene: TRBV19
d_gene: -

CDR3aa: CASSQVGQGPTEAFF
v_gene: TRBV4-1
d_gene: TRBD1

CDR3aa: CASSDSSYEQYF
v_gene: TRBV6-2/TRBV6-3
d_gene: -

CDR3aa: CASSPAGLFGTQYF
v_gene: TRBV28
d_gene: -

CDR3aa: CASSLPSGGGSSYNEQFF
v_gene: TRBV7-2
d_gene: TRBD2

CDR3aa: CASSVGVNGEKLFF
v_gene: TRBV9
d_gene: -

CDR3aa: CASSLKGPTGGIYEQYF
v_gene: TRBV5-4
d_gene: -

CDR3aa: CASRKRVAGEETQYF
v_gene: TRBV2
d_gene: TRBD2

CDR3aa: CASSDPGSLYEQYF
v_gene: TRBV5-1
d_gene: -

CDR3aa: CASSPEGPTEAFF
v_gene: TRBV4-2
d_gene: -

CDR3aa: CAISESSGRREQFF
v_gene: TRBV10-3
d_gene: TRBD2

CDR3aa: CSVGAHSNQPQHF
v_gene: TRBV29-1
d_gene: -

CDR3aa: CASSLVSGATSYEQYF
v_gene: TRBV7-2
d_gene: TRBD2

CDR3aa: CASSEQGRGYNEQFF
v_gene: TRBV2
d_gene: -

CDR3aa: CASARAVTLEQYF
v_gene: TRBV19
d_gene: -

CDR3aa: CASSHGSTGELFF
v_gene: TRBV12-3/TRBV12-4
d_gene: -

CDR3aa: CASNRDVNTEAFF
v_gene: TRBV7-9
d_gene: -

CDR3aa: CASSSGTSYEQYF
v_gene: TRBV6-5
d_gene: -

CDR3aa: CASSQLQTGNQPQHF
v_gene: TRBV4-1
d_gene: -

CDR3aa: CASSLGAGGRADTQYF
v_gene: TRBV5-1
d_gene: TRBD2

CDR3aa: CASGLFETQYF
v_gene: TRBV12-5
d_gene: -

CDR3aa: CASIHRLAGNTGELFF
v_gene: TRBV7-6
d_gene: TRBD2

CDR3aa: CASSPGSGGSDTQYF
v_gene: TRBV7-3
d_gene: -

CDR3aa: CASSRGSYNSPLHF
v_gene: TRBV6-5
d_gene: -

CDR3aa: CASSPQREKAGTQPQHF
v_gene: TRBV18
d_gene: -

CDR3aa: CASSLSDGSYGYTF
v_gene: TRBV7-9
d_gene: -

CDR3aa: CASSPNPGSYNEQFF
v_gene: TRBV18
d_gene: -

CDR3aa: CASSYRQGLSNSPLHF
v_gene: TRBV6-6
d_gene: -

CDR3aa: CASSQGQRNTDTQYF
v_gene: TRBV4-2
d_gene: -

CDR3aa: CAWRKPPGSSLNSPLHF
v_gene: TRBV30
d_gene: -

CDR3aa: CASSKWADGYTF
v_gene: TRBV11-1
d_gene: -

CDR3aa: CASSQLTRGYTF
v_gene: TRBV3-1/TRBV3-2
d_gene: -

CDR3aa: CAISEYGGQGNQPQHF
v_gene: TRBV10-3
d_gene: -

CDR3aa: CASKFGTDTEAFF
v_gene: TRBV2
d_gene: TRBD1

CDR3aa: CASSGLRGFYGYTF
v_gene: TRBV7-2
d_gene: -

CDR3aa: CASSISGVLTNYGYTF
v_gene: TRBV19
d_gene: -

CDR3aa: CASSPPGAYQETQYF
v_gene: TRBV18
d_gene: -

CDR3aa: CASSNDRYTEAFF
v_gene: TRBV7-3
d_gene: -

CDR3aa: CASSQREASEFF
v_gene: TRBV2
d_gene: TRBD2

CDR3aa: CASTMTSGFSYEQYF
v_gene: TRBV6-5
d_gene: TRBD2

CDR3aa: CASSSMGEWESYEQYF
v_gene: TRBV11-3
d_gene: -

CDR3aa: CASSRANEKLFF
v_gene: TRBV7-8
d_gene: -